The source of this T cell receptor (beta chain) is a study of shared clonotypes between healthy human individuals. Per germline, CDR1 SGHVS and CDR2 FNYEAQ. V trimming: 5 bases; J trimming: 2 bases; junction bases outside the gene matches: 4. This CDR3 region has 16 residues. Generated by immunoSEQ multiplex PCR, the TCRdb table keeps only in-frame clones and is missing some. Of 400,000 to 600,000 clones in the sample, almost 80% are singletons; the top ten hold 12%. Donors, healthy HIV-negative adults, lacked recent acute infections or vaccinations. All the donors were Caucasian adults who lived in Nashville, Tennessee.

The sequencing sample was made of PBMCs. The clonotype comes from a woman aged 40 to 50 in good health. Some clones in this sample may be carry-over from other donors' samples. The chain couples TRBV7-6 to TRBJ2-1, with TRBD2 identical over 12 bases. This CDR3 reads CASSNPSGRAYNEQFF. The DNA of the CDR3 is TGTGCCAGCAGCAACCCTAGCGGGAGGGCCTACAATGAGCAGTTCTTC.